These T cell receptor beta chains were read from a single sample in a study of shared clonotypes between healthy human individuals. Clones were read by immunoSEQ multiplex PCR, and TCRdb kept only the in-frame ones, dropping some. The sample contains 850,000 to 1,100,000 clones, approximately 75% of which appear only once. Sequences were obtained from memory CD4+ T cells from PBMCs. Source of these receptors: a young man in good health. Some clones in this sample may be carry-over from other donors' samples. CDR3s include the opening cysteine and the closing phenylalanine or tryptophan. The D gene is left open where the match is weak. Clone sizes are given selectively: once, few, many, or a class where the clone is expanded.

D	J	length	size	V	CDR3	DNA
TRBD2	TRBJ2-1	15	.	TRBV5-6	CASSPRTSVDNEQFF	TGTGCCAGCAGCCCAAGGACTAGCGTCGACAATGAGCAGTTCTTC
.	TRBJ1-2	16	.	TRBV25-1	CASSPPGTRGHYGYTF	TGTGCCAGCAGTCCTCCCGGGACACGGGGACACTATGGCTACACCTTC
TRBD1	TRBJ1-4	15	.	TRBV4-1	CASSHSTGPNEKLFF	TGCGCCAGCAGCCATTCGACAGGGCCTAATGAAAAACTGTTTTTT
TRBD1	TRBJ2-7	14	.	TRBV5-1	CASSTGDSSYEQYF	TGCGCCAGCAGCACCGGGGACAGCTCCTACGAGCAGTACTTC
.	TRBJ2-2	16	.	TRBV10-3	CAISGGTGRHAGELFF	TGTGCCATCAGTGGGGGTACAGGTCGCCACGCCGGGGAGCTGTTTTTT
TRBD2	TRBJ2-5	16	.	TRBV4-2	CASSQELRGGRETQYF	TGTGCCAGCAGCCAAGAACTTCGGGGGGGCCGAGAGACCCAGTACTTC
.	TRBJ1-1	14	.	TRBV5-1	CASSPTPAGTEAFF	TGCGCCAGCAGTCCCACACCGGCCGGCACTGAAGCTTTCTTT
TRBD2	TRBJ2-4	18	.	TRBV28	CASSSLLAGGPVDDIQYF	TGTGCCAGCAGTTCCCTACTAGCGGGAGGGCCGGTAGATGACATTCAGTACTTC
TRBD2	TRBJ2-3	15	.	TRBV28	CASSLSSGGTDTQYF	TGTGCCAGCAGTTTATCGTCCGGGGGGACGGATACGCAGTATTTT
.	TRBJ1-4	14	.	TRBV2	CASREHVYNEKLFF	TGTGCCAGCAGGGAACATGTGTATAATGAAAAACTGTTTTTT
.	TRBJ1-1	15	.	TRBV5-4	CASSARDGRYTEAFF	TGTGCCAGCAGCGCTCGGGACGGCCGATACACTGAAGCTTTCTTT
.	TRBJ1-5	15	few	TRBV28	CASGGIDREYQPQHF	TGTGCCAGTGGGGGGATTGACAGAGAATATCAGCCCCAGCATTTT
TRBD2	TRBJ2-7	16	.	TRBV28	CASSLGGAGGSHEQYF	TGTGCCAGCAGTTTAGGTGGAGCGGGAGGGTCCCACGAGCAGTACTTC
.	TRBJ2-6	12	few	TRBV29-1	CSVISGANVLTF	TGCAGCGTCATCTCTGGGGCCAACGTCCTGACTTTC
.	TRBJ1-2	11	few	TRBV30	CAWRGDYGYTF	TGTGCCTGGAGGGGTGACTATGGCTACACCTTC
.	TRBJ1-3	17	.	TRBV4-1	CASSPMDMGFSGNTIYF	TGCGCCAGCAGCCCGATGGACATGGGGTTCTCTGGAAACACCATATATTTT
TRBD2	TRBJ2-1	16	.	TRBV7-9	CASSPPTSGKNNEQFF	TGTGCCAGCAGCCCTCCCACTAGCGGGAAGAACAATGAGCAGTTCTTC
TRBD1	TRBJ1-2	14	.	TRBV6-5	CASSLRQGGAGYTF	TGTGCCAGCAGTTTACGACAGGGGGGTGCCGGCTACACCTTC
.	TRBJ2-7	14	.	TRBV30	CAWNAGLALYEQYF	TGTGCCTGGAATGCCGGGCTAGCGCTCTACGAGCAGTACTTC
TRBD1	TRBJ1-1	13	.	TRBV29-1	CSVCPGGDTEAFF	TGCAGCGTTTGTCCAGGGGGTGACACTGAAGCTTTCTTT
.	TRBJ2-2	14	.	TRBV28	CASSTTENTGELFF	TGTGCCAGCAGCACGACAGAGAACACCGGGGAGCTGTTTTTT
.	TRBJ2-7	15	.	TRBV4-3	CASSQAAQMGYEQYF	TGCGCCAGCAGCCAAGCCGCTCAAATGGGGTACGAGCAGTACTTC
TRBD1	TRBJ2-7	13	once	TRBV28	CATLRQGAYEQYF	TGTGCCACCCTTAGACAGGGGGCCTACGAGCAGTACTTC
TRBD2	TRBJ2-3	17	once	TRBV5-6	CASSPSPAGEYTDTQYF	TGTGCCAGCAGCCCGAGCCCTGCGGGAGAATACACAGATACGCAGTATTTT
TRBD1	TRBJ1-2	15	.	TRBV9	CASSVGPGTGFGYTF	TGTGCCAGCAGCGTTGGTCCCGGGACAGGGTTTGGCTACACCTTC
.	TRBJ1-1	14	.	TRBV7-8	CASSKTGKTTEAFF	TGTGCCAGCAGCAAAACAGGGAAGACCACTGAAGCTTTCTTT
TRBD2	TRBJ2-5	13	.	TRBV7-9	CASSLGSGETQYF	TGTGCCAGCAGCTTAGGTAGCGGGGAGACCCAGTACTTC
TRBD1	TRBJ2-5	16	.	TRBV7-9	CASSHSGGGGGETQYF	TGTGCCAGCAGCCATTCAGGGGGCGGCGGCGGAGAGACCCAGTACTTC
.	TRBJ1-2	14	.	TRBV5-6	CASSSLGQSGGYTF	TGTGCCAGCAGCTCCCTGGGACAATCGGGCGGCTACACCTTC
.	TRBJ1-1	15	.	TRBV6-1	CASSPGHTMNTEAFF	TGTGCCAGCAGTCCGGGACACACCATGAACACTGAAGCTTTCTTT
.	TRBJ2-1	12	.	TRBV7-3	CASSLDYNEQFF	TGTGCCAGCAGCCTTGACTACAATGAGCAGTTCTTC
TRBD1	TRBJ2-2	16	.	TRBV7-2	CASSLYRTGLSGELFF	TGTGCCAGCAGCTTATACCGGACAGGGTTATCCGGGGAGCTGTTTTTT
.	TRBJ1-2	13	.	TRBV12-5	CASAGGADYGYTF	TGTGCTAGTGCCGGGGGGGCGGACTATGGCTACACCTTC